This TCR beta chain was recovered during a study of blood T cells in healthy people across ages. For the second PCR, which ran for about 7 to 12 cycles, a sample-barcoded 5' primer and a J-beta primer mix were used. One entry per CDR3 protein results from TCRdb running MiXCR on the 5' RACE reads. Seen here are around 1,500,000 distinct CDR3 sequences, about 28% observed once, and the top ten hold 7.7%. This clonotype was seen ten or more times. The CDR3 runs to 16 residues. The germline V gene has CDR1 SGHKS and CDR2 YYEKEE (reference sequence). V was pared by 0 bases and J by 4 bases, with 9 bases of the junction left unmatched.

The rearrangement joins TRBV5-5 to TRBJ2-7; 8 positions agree with TRBD1. The sample consisted of blood. This sequence originates from a woman aged 25 to 39 in good health. The CDR3 nucleotides read TGTGCCAGCAGCTTGGACCCACAGGGGGGTTGGTACGAGCAGTACTTC. Its protein product is CASSLDPQGGWYEQYF.